One sample yielded the 27 T cell receptor beta chains listed below, sequenced in a study of cytomegalovirus exposure and HLA in healthy donors. Clones were sequenced by immunoSEQ multiplex PCR, and TCRdb holds only the in-frame ones, with some missing. Here the sample spans over 150,000 clones, about 86% being singletons. The specimen sequenced was PBMCs. The receptors were sampled from a young woman in good health and CMV-seropositive.

Turning to this clone: In the same sample, other DNA sequences code for this CDR3. This rearrangement joins TRBV14 to TRBJ2-3; D not resolved. This CDR3 has 15 residues. The germline gives CDR1 SGHDN, CDR2 FVKESK. V was shortened by 1 base and J by 2 bases, with 10 bases between the two germline ends. The CDR3: CASSQGLTNTDTQYF. For the CDR3, the DNA is TGTGCCAGCAGCCAAGGACTCACAAACACAGATACGCAGTATTTT.

The chain combines TRBV5-4 with TRBJ2-5; TRBD2 might be the D (5 bases). From germline, CDR1 is SGHNT and CDR2 YYREEE (reference sequence). Trimming removed 2 bases at V and 1 base at J, with 9 bases between. The CDR3 consists of 14 residues. This chain's CDR3 is CASSLRGSQETQYF. CDR3 DNA sequence: TGTGCCAGCAGCTTACGGGGTTCCCAAGAGACCCAGTACTTC. The variable domain in full, completed from reference TRBV5-4 and TRBJ2-5, reads ETGVTQSPTHLIKTRGQQVTLRCSSQSGHNTVSWYQQALGQGPQFIFQYYREEENGRGNFPPRFSGLQFPNYSSELNVNALELDDSALYLCASSLRGSQETQYFGPGTRLLVL.

The rearrangement links TRBV27 to TRBJ1-4; the match to TRBD1 covers 10 bases. V lost 2 bases and J lost 7; bases outside the gene matches: 1. This CDR3 has 14 residues. Germline V CDR1 and CDR2: MNHEY, SMNVEV (reference sequence). CDR3 sequence: CASSLGQGGEKLFF. The CDR3 bases are TGTGCCAGCAGTTTAGGACAGGGGGGTGAAAAACTGTTTTTT.

The V gene is TRBV6-1, the J gene TRBJ1-6; D remains unclear. Between the trimmed V and J ends, which lost 5 bases and 10 bases, there was a span of 9 bases. The CDR3 totals 12 residues. The germline V gene encodes CDR1 MNHNS and CDR2 SASEGT. The CDR3 region has the DNA TGTGCCAGCAGTTATTGGGAGTCACCCCTCCACTTT. Translated: CASSYWESPLHF.

This chain uses TRBV7-8 with TRBJ2-2, with 10 bases that match TRBD2. This CDR3 has 17 residues. V was pared by 5 bases and J by 1 base, with 7 bases of the junction left unmatched. Germline V gives CDR1 SGHVS, CDR2 FQNEAQ. The CDR3 region is CASSPTRLAGNTGELFF. DNA for the CDR3: TGTGCCAGCAGCCCGACGCGACTAGCGGGGAACACCGGGGAGCTGTTTTTT.

The DNA for the CDR3 is TGTGCCACCAGCATTGGAGGGAACTCTGGGGCCAACGTCCTGACTTTC. Amino acids: CATSIGGNSGANVLTF. V usage is TRBV15 and J usage is TRBJ2-6; D may be TRBD2 (6 bases). CDR1 and CDR2 (germline): LNHNV, YYDKDF (reference sequence). V dropped 4 bases and J dropped 0 bases, with 10 bases sitting between them. This CDR3 is 16 amino acids long.

The rearrangement uses TRBV6-5 and TRBJ2-5, with 8 positions matching TRBD1. The V gene's germline CDR1 is MNHEY and CDR2 SVGAGI. CDR3 size: 14 residues. Trimming cost V 4 bases and J 5 bases; bases outside gene matches: 6. CDR3 nucleotide sequence: TGTGCCAGCAGTTCGGACAGGGTGGGGGAGACCCAGTACTTC. This sequence encodes CASSSDRVGETQYF.

The rearrangement uses TRBV2 and TRBJ2-1; possible D gene TRBD2, 6 bases. The CDR3 has 10 amino acids. The V gene's germline CDR1 is SNHLY and CDR2 FYNNEI. Trimming removed 6 bases from V and 9 bases from J, with 6 bases in between. CDR3 residues: CASRGGEQFF. The CDR3 DNA reads as TGTGCCAGCAGGGGGGGTGAGCAGTTCTTC.

The V gene is TRBV9, the J gene TRBJ2-2; 10 bases line up with TRBD1. CDR1 is SGDLS, CDR2 YYNGEE, per germline. J lost 5 bases, V lost 3 bases, and 4 bases had no gene match. The CDR3 contains 15 residues. CDR3 protein: CASSATGGNTGELFF. CDR3 bases: TGTGCCAGCAGCGCGACAGGGGGCAATACCGGGGAGCTGTTTTTT.

The chain has TRBV27 and TRBJ1-6; 10 bases line up with TRBD1. J lost 6 bases, V lost 8 bases, and 4 bases had no gene match. Germline loops: CDR1 MNHEY, CDR2 SMNVEV (reference sequence). CDR3 length equals 14 residues. The CDR3 loop is CASGRDRGNSPLHF. The DNA of the CDR3 is TGTGCCAGCGGCCGGGACAGGGGTAATTCACCCCTCCACTTT.

The V call is TRBV6-6, the J call TRBJ1-5; 8 bases fit TRBD1. CDR1 MNHNY and CDR2 SVGAGI come from the germline V gene (reference sequence). The CDR3 consists of 14 residues. The V gene end was trimmed by 6 bases and the J gene end by 4 bases; junction bases not matched to a gene: 5. The CDR3 reads CASSPGTGNQPQHF. DNA of the CDR3: TGTGCCAGCAGCCCCGGGACAGGAAATCAGCCCCAGCATTTT.

The chain employs TRBV7-8 and TRBJ1-6; D is unclear. V was cut by 3 bases and J by 9 bases, with 9 bases left in between. Looked up from germline, CDR1 is SGHVS and CDR2 is FQNEAQ. The CDR3 has 13 amino acids. DNA of the CDR3: TGTGCCAGCAGCTTTCGTCTACCTTCACCCCTCCACTTT. It encodes CASSFRLPSPLHF.

This clone was counted only a few times. The genes are TRBV18 and TRBJ1-4; 7 nucleotides match TRBD1. Germline V gene lookup returns CDR1 KGHSH and CDR2 LQKENI. Germline trimming cut 6 bases from V and 7 bases from J; bases unmatched to any gene: 5. The CDR3 consists of 13 residues. Here the CDR3 reads CASSRDSREKLFF. The DNA of the CDR3 is TGTGCCAGCTCGAGGGACAGTCGTGAAAAACTGTTTTTT. The full variable domain, with the rest looked up from reference TRBV18 and TRBJ1-4, is NAGVMQNPRHLVRRRGQEARLRCSPMKGHSHVYWYRQLPEEGLKFMVYLQKENIIDESGMPKERFSAEFPKEGPSILRIQQVVRGDSAAYFCASSRDSREKLFFGSGTQLSVL.

The chain employs TRBV14 and TRBJ1-3; possibly TRBD1 for D (5 bases). Germline CDR1 is SGHDN and CDR2 is FVKESK. There are 13 residues in the CDR3. V was trimmed by 4 bases and J by 2 bases, leaving 6 bases between them. The CDR3 nucleotides read TGTGCCAGCAGCCCGACAGCTGGAAACACCATATATTTT. Translation: CASSPTAGNTIYF.

The rearrangement links TRBV6-1 to TRBJ2-3; 13 nucleotides agree with TRBD2. Losses at the gene ends were 5 bases for V and 8 bases for J; bases not matched to a gene: 7. Germline V gene sequence: CDR1 MNHNS, CDR2 SASEGT. This CDR3 comprises 15 residues. The CDR3: CASSPTSGGEVTQYF. CDR3 DNA: TGTGCCAGCAGTCCTACTAGCGGGGGGGAGGTTACGCAGTATTTT.

This clone was seen only a few times. The chain recombines TRBV18 with TRBJ2-7, with D uncertain. Deletions cut 6 bases from V and 2 bases from J, with 11 bases between. This CDR3 spans 13 amino acids. CDR1 is KGHSH and CDR2 is LQKENI in the germline V gene. The CDR3 DNA reads as TGTGCCAGCTCGCTGACTGAGACCTACGAGCAGTACTTC. This translates into CASSLTETYEQYF.

This chain uses TRBV7-2 with TRBJ2-6, with 7 nucleotides matching TRBD1. The CDR3 has 15 residues. Germline V gives CDR1 SGHTA, CDR2 FQGNSA. J lost 2 bases, V lost 3 bases, and 1 base had no gene match. CDR3: CASSLTGTGANVLTF. CDR3 nucleotide sequence: TGTGCCAGCAGCTTGACAGGGACTGGGGCCAACGTCCTGACTTTC. Full variable domain (missing parts from reference TRBV7-2 and TRBJ2-6): GAGVSQSPSNKVTEKGKDVELRCDPISGHTALYWYRQSLGQGLEFLIYFQGNSAPDKSGLPSDRFSAERTGGSVSTLTIQRTQQEDSAVYLCASSLTGTGANVLTFGAGSRLTVL.

The chain recombines TRBV12-5 with TRBJ1-5, with TRBD1 as a possible D gene (6 bases). The germline gives CDR1 LGHNT, CDR2 FRNRAP. V lost 0 bases to trimming and J lost 1 base, with 13 bases between them. There are 17 residues in the CDR3. The CDR3 DNA sequence: TGTGCTAGTGGTTTGGTAGGGGGAGGGATCAGCAATCAGCCCCAGCATTTT. It encodes CASGLVGGGISNQPQHF.

The chain is built from TRBV14 and TRBJ1-1; D gene uncertain. The CDR3 contains 13 residues. Germline-derived CDR1 and CDR2 are SGHDN and FVKESK. Trimming stripped 5 bases from V and 1 base from J, with 8 bases between. DNA for the CDR3: TGTGCCAGCAGCAATTACAGGAACACTGAAGCTTTCTTT. Amino acid sequence: CASSNYRNTEAFF.

This chain connects TRBV7-9 to TRBJ2-5; D not resolved. The CDR3 spans 14 residues. V shed 1 base and J shed 1 base, with 7 bases lying between them. Germline CDR1 reads SEHNR; CDR2 reads FQNEAQ (reference sequence). The CDR3 protein is CASSLVPGQETQYF. CDR3 nucleotide sequence: TGTGCCAGCAGCTTAGTACCCGGCCAAGAGACCCAGTACTTC.

The chain employs TRBV2 and TRBJ1-1, with D maybe TRBD1 (5 bases). Trimming pared 3 bases from V and 5 bases from J, leaving 10 bases between. CDR1 is SNHLY and CDR2 is FYNNEI in the germline V gene. This CDR3 has 13 amino acids. CDR3 DNA sequence: TGTGCCAGCAGTGATTGGGGGGGGACTGAAGCTTTCTTT. It is translated as CASSDWGGTEAFF.

The chain is built from TRBV6-6 and TRBJ1-4; weak D call: TRBD1 (5 bases). The germline V and J ends were trimmed by 1 base and 10 bases, with 10 bases remaining between them. CDR1 and CDR2 from the germline V gene are MNHNY and SVGAGI (reference sequence). This CDR3 is 13 amino acids long. The CDR3 spells CASSYLRGGKLFF. Written as DNA, the CDR3 is TGTGCCAGCAGTTACTTGAGGGGAGGAAAACTGTTTTTT.

This clone was observed a few times. The V gene is TRBV11-2, the J gene TRBJ2-5; no firm D call. The CDR3 extends over 11 amino acids. From germline, CDR1 is SGHAT and CDR2 FQNNGV. V was clipped by 4 bases and J by 7 bases, with 7 bases between them. This CDR3 reads CASSSLGTQYF. The CDR3 DNA reads TGTGCCAGCAGCTCTCTAGGGACCCAGTACTTC. The full variable domain, its missing parts supplied by reference TRBV11-2 and TRBJ2-5, is EAGVAQSPRYKIIEKRQSVAFWCNPISGHATLYWYQQILGQGPKLLIQFQNNGVVDDSQLPKDRFSAERLKGVDSTLKIQPAKLEDSAVYLCASSSLGTQYFGPGTRLLVL.

V usage is TRBV19 and J usage is TRBJ2-5, with 8 bases that match TRBD1. V lost 5 bases to trimming and J lost 5 bases; unmatched junction nucleotides: 13. Germline lookup yields CDR1 LNHDA and CDR2 SQIVND (reference sequence). The CDR3 totals 16 residues. The DNA for the CDR3 is TGTGCCAGTAGTCCCCAGGGCCAGGGGGCATGGGAGACCCAGTACTTC. Amino acid sequence: CASSPQGQGAWETQYF.

This clone showed up many times. The V call is TRBV2, the J call TRBJ2-7, with 12 bases that match TRBD1. CDR1 SNHLY and CDR2 FYNNEI come from the germline V gene. The CDR3 has 17 residues. The V segment lost 6 bases and the J segment 5 bases; nucleotides outside the gene matches: 14. CDR3 nucleotides: TGTGCCAGCAGCTTTAAACCGCCCGGGACAGGGGGCAACGAGCAGTACTTC. Amino acids: CASSFKPPGTGGNEQYF.

This chain joins TRBV19 and TRBJ1-1, with D unresolved. V lost 5 bases, J lost 7 bases, and 14 bases lay in between. The length of the CDR3 is 13 residues. CDR1 and CDR2 (germline): LNHDA, SQIVND (reference sequence). CDR3 sequence: CASSEGPRREAFF. CDR3 sequence (DNA): TGTGCCAGTAGTGAGGGCCCCCGTCGTGAAGCTTTCTTT.

This rearrangement joins TRBV9 to TRBJ2-3; TRBD2 agrees at 8 bases. The V gene end was trimmed by 4 bases and the J gene end by 8 bases; junction bases not matched to a gene: 3. The CDR3 has 12 residues. Per germline, CDR1 SGDLS and CDR2 YYNGEE. The CDR3 protein is CASSLGGGTQYF. CDR3 bases: TGTGCCAGCAGCCTCGGGGGGGGTACGCAGTATTTT. The whole variable domain, remainder taken from reference TRBV9 and TRBJ2-3, is DSGVTQTPKHLITATGQRVTLRCSPRSGDLSVYWYQQSLDQGLQFLIQYYNGEERAKGNILERFSAQQFPDLHSELNLSSLELGDSALYFCASSLGGGTQYFGPGTRLTVL.